The rows below give T cell receptor beta chains drawn from one sample of a study of shared clonotypes between healthy human individuals. TCRdb keeps only in-frame clones here, not all; method: immunoSEQ multiplex PCR. This sample has around 2.5 million clones, with over 85% found just once. What was sequenced was naive CD4+ T cells from PBMCs. The receptor set was obtained from a man in his late teens or twenties in good health. Some clones in this sample may be carry-over from other donors' samples. CDR3s include the opening cysteine and the closing phenylalanine or tryptophan.

cdr3_length: 15; v_call: TRBV28; cdr3_aa: CASSFRGSGSYEQYF
cdr3_length: 14; v_call: TRBV5-6; cdr3_aa: CASSLKGVSQPQHF
cdr3_length: 17; v_call: TRBV19; cdr3_aa: CASSIGALSAGANVLTF
cdr3_length: 17; v_call: TRBV11-1; cdr3_aa: CASSQFSPSRGTDTQYF
cdr3_length: 14; v_call: TRBV5-6; cdr3_aa: CASSLGVGNQPQHF
cdr3_length: 14; v_call: TRBV5-4; cdr3_aa: CASSLGRLNTEAFF
cdr3_length: 15; v_call: TRBV6-5; cdr3_aa: CASTNPGQGQETQYF
cdr3_length: 15; v_call: TRBV6-5; cdr3_aa: CASSYWTGVVDEQYF
cdr3_length: 14; v_call: TRBV6-1; cdr3_aa: CASSDTRVALGYTF
cdr3_length: 14; v_call: TRBV14; cdr3_aa: CASSQDRRASGYTF
cdr3_length: 17; v_call: TRBV11-2; cdr3_aa: CASSLVGTSGRGNEQFF
cdr3_length: 14; v_call: TRBV6-6; cdr3_aa: CASSYGTGLSPLHF
cdr3_length: 14; v_call: TRBV28; cdr3_aa: CASSLVGLYQPQHF
cdr3_length: 12; v_call: TRBV6-6; cdr3_aa: CASSWQQETQYF
cdr3_length: 13; v_call: TRBV6-6; cdr3_aa: CASIGVWNTEAFF
cdr3_length: 13; v_call: TRBV28; cdr3_aa: CASCSPRDTEAFF
cdr3_length: 14; v_call: TRBV27; cdr3_aa: CASSVDRANQPQHF
cdr3_length: 15; v_call: TRBV18; cdr3_aa: CASSPQTGGSDTQYF
cdr3_length: 14; v_call: TRBV28; cdr3_aa: CASRLMGQREKLFF
cdr3_length: 14; v_call: TRBV6-6; cdr3_aa: CASSYGGTGTEAFF
cdr3_length: 14; v_call: TRBV18; cdr3_aa: CASSPSQGNYGYTF
cdr3_length: 18; v_call: TRBV6-1; cdr3_aa: CASSEAPPGLAVTGELFF
cdr3_length: 16; v_call: TRBV11-1; cdr3_aa: CASSSRVGTGAYGYTF
cdr3_length: 16; v_call: TRBV27; cdr3_aa: CASTPLGAGAYNEQFF
cdr3_length: 14; v_call: TRBV11-2; cdr3_aa: CASSPPSRGTEAFF
cdr3_length: 15; v_call: TRBV6-1; cdr3_aa: CASSKWTSQEGEQFF
cdr3_length: 13; v_call: TRBV28; cdr3_aa: CASSLSAPNVLTF
cdr3_length: 18; v_call: TRBV9; cdr3_aa: CASSGTGGRVLSPGELFF
cdr3_length: 14; v_call: TRBV9; cdr3_aa: CASSVEGFTGELFF
cdr3_length: 16; v_call: TRBV5-1; cdr3_aa: CASSLTQGTNTGELFF
cdr3_length: 12; v_call: TRBV15; cdr3_aa: CATSRGTTGYTF
cdr3_length: 15; v_call: TRBV28; cdr3_aa: CASSFHGTADVEAFF
cdr3_length: 15; v_call: TRBV6-5; cdr3_aa: CASTNGGLMGTEAFF
cdr3_length: 15; v_call: TRBV18; cdr3_aa: CASSPALTGFGGYTF
cdr3_length: 13; v_call: TRBV28; cdr3_aa: CASGQGGTDTQYF
cdr3_length: 14; v_call: TRBV2; cdr3_aa: CASNIAGPTDTQYF
cdr3_length: 11; v_call: TRBV2; cdr3_aa: CASSDGETQYF
cdr3_length: 14; v_call: TRBV4-3; cdr3_aa: CASSPRGENEKLFF
cdr3_length: 12; v_call: TRBV29-1; cdr3_aa: CSVERANYGYTF